This T cell receptor beta chain was sequenced for a study of CD4 T cells in relation to SARS-CoV-2 and coronaviruses (dated by TCRdb to about 2021). Regarding the research as a whole: The ViraFEST assay cultured PBMCs with antigen for 10 days, then sequenced TCR beta CDR3s to find antigen-specific clonal expansions. Across all 12 patients in the convalescent cohort, the median age was roughly 38 years, with a range of roughly 20 to 80 years. The roughly twelve convalescent patients included 8 males and 4 females; two subjects were Hispanic. HLA restriction was mapped for shared crossreactive spike epitopes using patient-derived lymphoblastoid cell lines. The study assessed, at the TCR clonotype level, memory CD4+ T cell crossreactivity between SARS-CoV-2 and common cold coronavirus spike proteins. The Adaptive Biotechnologies TCR-sequencing kit was used for samples from a few pre-COVID donors and for the naive versus memory experiments, whereas the other data were Illumina-based. A different TCR-beta assay, based on Illumina, was used to sequence expansion assays from other donors in the study.

To separate naive from memory CD4+ T cells, cryopreserved PBMCs first underwent CD4 enrichment and then EasySep naive CD4+ T cell enrichment. Sorted naive or memory CD4+ T cells (around 100,000) were cultured 1:1 with T cell-depleted PBMCs and CEF peptides for roughly 11 days. In general, every peptide culture condition was set up in three replicate wells. Ficoll-Paque PLUS gradient centrifugation was used to isolate PBMCs from leukapheresis product or whole blood. PBMCs were either cryopreserved at -140 degrees C or used fresh in the expansion assay. The QIAamp Micro DNA Kit was used to extract genomic DNA from the CD4+ T cells. Results the study describes overall, beyond this receptor: Memory CD4+ clonotypes crossrecognizing SARS-CoV-2 and at least one common cold coronavirus spike were found in approximately 60% of donors. Because no donor provided both pre-pandemic and post-infection samples, tracing the source of pre-existing responses was limited. Compared with monoreactive clones, crossreactive clones had significantly weaker SARS-CoV-2-driven expansion, a result consistent with antigenic imprinting. Sequencing of naive versus memory cells indicated that the assay detects memory recall responses, not primary responses primed during culture. The study was constrained by small numbers of patients and of tested TCRs. Crossreactivity analysis centred on spike protein, so crossreactivity against other viral proteins was not assessed.

DNA from CEF-cultured naive and memory CD4+ T cells underwent immunoSEQ TCR-beta sequencing at survey level. As for the original processing: During preprocessing, nonproductive sequences were removed, as were CDR3s that did not start with C, did not end with F or W, or were shorter than 7 amino acids. The MANAFEST web app was used to call antigen-specific clonotypes on the basis of expansion compared with the reference and with other culture wells. A clone was considered positive if the clone showed significant expansion compared with the reference culture in 2 of 3 replicate wells at an FDR below 0.05. A further requirement for positive clones was significant expansion compared with all other tandem wells, along with an odds ratio above 5. Cultured and uncultured naive and memory CD4+ repertoires were searched for previously identified spike- and CEF-reactive CDR3s. After three terminal residues were trimmed from each end, CDR3 homology was quantified as pairwise Levenshtein distance using the stringdist R package. This is the immuneACCESS table as TCRdb keeps it, with only in-frame sequences that have V and J called. A part of the clones is gone; compared with another copy, unresolved V genes explain less than half, and the rest is unexplained. Clone size and V and J calls were adopted from that table, with D and trimming inferred from the DNA. A total of approximately 41,000 clones appear in this sample, over 75% of them only once. Jointly, the top ten make up 20% of the sample.

This clone was seen a handful of times. There is no known antigen for this receptor. No base quality information exists; no much larger clone differs at one position. CDR1 and CDR2, looked up from the germline V gene (reference sequence), are SEHNR and FQNEAQ. From the cysteine through the phenylalanine, the CDR3 covers 19 amino acids. Left in the record is the CDR3 DNA by itself, 57 bases read in frame from the first base. The trim is 1 base for V and 1 base for J, with a gap of 19 bases between the germline ends. The sequence derives from an adult with COVID-19. Sequencing was performed on memory CD4+ T cells from PBMCs, cultured in vitro. Reading the label with the study, this specimen's cell subset or site is: memory (non-naive) CD4+ T cells. This sequence uses TRBV7-9 and TRBJ2-2, and possibly TRBD2, on 6 matching bases. CDR3 sequence: CASSLVIYPGRQNTGELFF. The DNA sequence reads TGTGCCAGCAGCTTAGTGATCTACCCCGGGAGACAGAACACCGGGGAGCTGTTTTTT.